These 12 T cell receptor beta chains originate from one sample sequenced in a study of blood T cell repertoires in COVID-19. Data came from immunoSEQ multiplex PCR; TCRdb stores just in-frame clones and leaves some out. This table has roughly 200,000 clones, around nine tenths appearing once. The sequenced sample consisted of peripheral blood. These receptors were obtained from a woman in her late teens or twenties who had recovered from COVID-19.

This chain uses TRBV19 with TRBJ1-5; perhaps TRBD1 as D (6 bases). The V end was cut by 3 bases, the J end by 3 bases, with 12 bases between. There are 15 residues in the CDR3. Germline V gene data show CDR1 as LNHDA and CDR2 as SQIVND (reference sequence). The CDR3 reads CASSMGQGLNQPQHF. DNA for the CDR3: TGTGCCAGTAGTATGGGGCAGGGGCTCAATCAGCCCCAGCATTTT.

The V and J genes are TRBV4-2 and TRBJ2-2; 8 positions match TRBD2. Germline-derived CDR1 and CDR2 are LGHNA and YNFKEQ. V lost 0 bases, J lost 8 bases, and 8 bases stayed unmatched. The CDR3 length is 16 residues. This CDR3 is CASSQDRIAGTGELFF. CDR3 coding DNA: TGTGCCAGCAGCCAAGATAGAATAGCGGGGACGGGGGAGCTGTTTTTT.

This chain links TRBV28 with TRBJ1-2; possibly TRBD1 for D (6 bases). The ends were cut back, 2 bases at V and 2 bases at J, with 12 bases in the middle. Germline loops: CDR1 MDHEN, CDR2 SYDVKM. The CDR3 consists of 15 residues. In nucleotides, the CDR3 is TGTGCCAGCAGTTTAGGCGACAGGACGAACTATGGCTACACCTTC. It yields the protein CASSLGDRTNYGYTF.

The V and J genes are TRBV20-1 and TRBJ2-7; a weak D match, TRBD1 (5 bases). Germline V gene data show CDR1 as DFQATT and CDR2 as SNEGSKA (reference sequence). V was shortened by 6 bases and J by 4 bases, with 10 bases between the two germline ends. The CDR3 is 11 residues long. DNA of the CDR3: TGCAGTGCCACTCAGGGATACGAGCAGTACTTC. Protein sequence: CSATQGYEQYF.

The chain combines TRBV19 with TRBJ2-5, with 8 bases lining up with TRBD1. Trimming at V came to 4 bases and at J to 0 bases, leaving 7 bases not matched to a gene. Germline assignment: CDR1 LNHDA and CDR2 SQIVND (reference sequence). This CDR3 contains 16 residues. This CDR3 reads CASSTTGVGYQETQYF. CDR3 bases: TGTGCCAGTAGTACGACAGGGGTGGGATACCAAGAGACCCAGTACTTC.

The V and J genes are TRBV28 and TRBJ1-1, with TRBD1 matching 10 bases. The germline V gene encodes CDR1 MDHEN and CDR2 SYDVKM. V shed 10 bases and J 4 bases; nucleotides not matched to a gene: 3. This CDR3 has 12 residues. The chain's CDR3 is CATGQGGTEAFF. CDR3 bases: TGTGCCACAGGACAGGGGGGCACTGAAGCTTTCTTT.

The genes are TRBV2 and TRBJ2-7; 9 bases are a match to TRBD1. Germline V gives CDR1 SNHLY, CDR2 FYNNEI. The J segment lost 5 bases and the V segment lost 6 bases, leaving 5 bases of the junction unmatched. The CDR3 covers 13 residues. The CDR3 coding sequence is TGTGCCAGCAGCAGGGACAGGGCCAACGAGCAGTACTTC. Residues: CASSRDRANEQYF.

This clone appeared once. The chain couples TRBV10-3 to TRBJ2-7; TRBD2 is a possible D gene (5 bases). CDR3 length: 14 amino acids. The germline V gene has CDR1 ENHRY and CDR2 SYGVKD. V was shortened by 6 bases and J by 0 bases, with 12 bases between the two germline ends. The CDR3 bases are TGTGCCATCAGGAGGACTGAAAGCTCCTACGAGCAGTACTTC. This translates into CAIRRTESSYEQYF.

This chain connects TRBV9 to TRBJ2-1, with unresolved D. The CDR3 length is 16 residues. V was pared by 0 bases and J by 0 bases, with 10 bases between. Germline V gene lookup returns CDR1 SGDLS and CDR2 YYNGEE. In DNA form, the CDR3 reads TGTGCCAGCAGCGTAGACGCACCTAGCTCCTACAATGAGCAGTTCTTC. This codes for CASSVDAPSSYNEQFF.

The J gene is TRBJ1-5, the V gene TRBV6-5; D remains unclear. Trimming cost V 6 bases and J 0 bases, with 12 bases left between them. CDR3 length: 15 amino acids. Germline loops: CDR1 MNHEY, CDR2 SVGAGI. CDR3 in DNA: TGTGCCAGCAGCAGAACAGTTAATAGCAATCAGCCCCAGCATTTT. It codes for CASSRTVNSNQPQHF.

This chain connects TRBV19 to TRBJ2-3; 10 nucleotides match TRBD1. V lost 10 bases to trimming and J lost 6 bases; unmatched junction nucleotides: 7. This CDR3 spans 13 amino acids. Germline loops: CDR1 LNHDA, CDR2 SQIVND (reference sequence). In nucleotides, the CDR3 is TGTGCCACCAGGACAGGGGGTCTTGATACGCAGTATTTT. This sequence encodes CATRTGGLDTQYF.

J is TRBJ2-1 and V is TRBV7-9, with TRBD2 identical over 9 bases. In germline, CDR1 is SEHNR, CDR2 FQNEAQ (reference sequence). The CDR3 contains 16 residues. J was trimmed by 6 bases and V by 5 bases; bases with no gene match: 11. Here the CDR3 DNA reads TGTGCCAGCAGCCCGCCTGCTAGCGGGGCCAGCAATGAGCAGTTCTTC. This encodes CASSPPASGASNEQFF. The entire variable domain, with the rest obtained from reference TRBV7-9 and TRBJ2-1, is as follows: DTGVSQNPRHKITKRGQNVTFRCDPISEHNRLYWYRQTLGQGPEFLTYFQNEAQLEKSRLLSDRFSAERPKGSFSTLEIQRTEQGDSAMYLCASSPPASGASNEQFFGPGTRLTVL.